This T cell receptor beta chain was documented in a study of post-analysis software for immune sequencing data. About the study: The cohort encompassed relapsing-remitting, secondary progressive and progressive-relapsing multiple sclerosis disease courses.

This clonotype was seen many times. Its antigen remains unidentified. Prepared libraries of TCR beta cDNA carried unique molecular identifiers. TCRdb reprocessed the PCR reads via MiXCR and lists one record per CDR3 protein. This table holds some 190,000 distinct CDR3 sequences, 25% to 30% found once. The study's findings and limits: TRBV segments more frequent in patients than in controls numbered about 5 and included TRBV5-6, TRBV5-1 and TRBV20-1. Normalized Chao1 diversity was significantly reduced in patients versus controls. Under the F measure, samples that were prepared in one batch clustered strongly together.

V shed 1 base and J shed 0 bases, with 6 bases lying between them. There are 14 residues in the CDR3. This rearrangement joins TRBV12-3 or TRBV12-4 to TRBJ1-2; D perhaps matches TRBD1 (5 bases). The receptor's source is a girl aged 2-17 years with multiple sclerosis. The specimen was blood. This CDR3 is CASSLGTSNYGYTF. The CDR3 DNA is TGTGCCAGCAGTTTAGGGACATCTAACTATGGCTACACCTTC.